The 25 T cell receptor beta chains below all came from one sample that was sequenced in a study of T cells in Graves' hyperthyroidism and ophthalmopathy (dated by TCRdb to 2018 to 2020). The library was generated by multiplex PCR. The listed sequencing device is Illumina HiSeq 2000. The TCR beta CDR3 regions were amplified from RNA transcripts. The first round of RT-PCR for the TCR CDR3 was performed with the HTBI primer set and the Qiagen OneStep RT-PCR kit. In TCRdb, the public reads were trimmed at Q25 with fastp and aligned with MiXCR, with productive beta chains retained. Each entry is one CDR3 protein sequence, shown with its most common DNA and genes. The sample profile shows approximately 530,000 distinct CDR3 sequences; 16% of them were found once. The top ten constitute about 20% of the sample. The source material was blood. These receptors came from a woman aged 18-35 years with Graves' hyperthyroidism.

In the case of this clonotype: One junction end disagrees with the germline gene, perhaps due to a read error. The chain has TRBV2 and TRBJ2-1; a possible D gene is TRBD2 (6 bases). CDR1 and CDR2 (germline): SNHLY, FYNNEI. This CDR3 has 18 residues. The CDR3 nucleotides read TGTGCCAGCAGTGAGGTGGGACTCTTTTTTGGCTCCTACGATGAGCAGTTCTTC. The encoded protein is CASSEVGLFFGSYDEQFF.

V and J are TRBV20-1 and TRBJ2-4; TRBD1 matches at 8 bases. Unmatched junction bases numbered 3, after V lost 6 bases and J lost 8 bases. This CDR3 is 11 amino acids long. CDR1 is DFQATT, CDR2 SNEGSKA, per germline (reference sequence). The DNA of the CDR3 is TGCAGTGCGAAACAGGGGGACATTCAGTACTTC. Its translation: CSAKQGDIQYF.

The chain joins TRBV18 to TRBJ1-3; 8 bases match TRBD1. CDR3 length equals 15 residues. The V gene end was trimmed by 4 bases and the J gene end by 5 bases; junction bases not matched to a gene: 7. Germline-derived CDR1 and CDR2 are KGHSH and LQKENI. CDR3 sequence: CASSLTGAERNTIYF. As DNA, the CDR3 is TGTGCCAGCTCACTGACAGGGGCTGAGCGAAACACCATATATTTT. The whole variable domain, filled in from reference TRBV18 and TRBJ1-3, reads NAGVMQNPRHLVRRRGQEARLRCSPMKGHSHVYWYRQLPEEGLKFMVYLQKENIIDESGMPKERFSAEFPKEGPSILRIQQVVRGDSAAYFCASSLTGAERNTIYFGEGSWLTVV.

This clonotype was detected ten times or more. The rearrangement links TRBV12-3 or TRBV12-4 to TRBJ2-3; the D gene is possibly TRBD2 (6 bases). V was trimmed by 3 bases and J by 5 bases, leaving 12 bases between them. This CDR3 is built from 14 residues. The CDR3 protein is CASSFVEAGDTQYF. CDR3 sequence (DNA): TGTGCCAGCAGTTTTGTCGAAGCGGGAGATACGCAGTATTTT.

This clonotype has just a few counts. This chain joins TRBV7-2 and TRBJ2-2; TRBD2 aligns across 10 bases. V trimming: 4 bases; J trimming: 7 bases; junction bases outside the gene matches: 9. The CDR3 has 16 residues. Germline loops: CDR1 SGHTA, CDR2 FQGNSA. CDR3 DNA sequence: TGTGCCAGCAGCTCGCAGCGGGGGGGCCTGGTCGGGGAGCTGTTTTTT. Its translation is CASSSQRGGLVGELFF.

This clonotype was detected ten times or more. The chain carries TRBV5-1 and TRBJ1-2, with D maybe TRBD1 (5 bases). Germline assignment: CDR1 SGHRS and CDR2 YFSETQ. Deletions cut 1 base from V and 0 bases from J, with 10 bases between. The CDR3 spans 15 residues. CDR3 coding DNA: TGCGCCAGCAGCTTGAGGCAGGGAACTAACTATGGCTACACCTTC. This codes for CASSLRQGTNYGYTF. Looking up the rest from reference TRBV5-1 and TRBJ1-2 gives the full variable domain: KAGVTQTPRYLIKTRGQQVTLSCSPISGHRSVSWYQQTPGQGLQFLFEYFSETQRNKGNFPGRFSGRQFSNSRSEMNVSTLELGDSALYLCASSLRQGTNYGYTFGSGTRLTVV.

There are a few counts of this clonotype. The chain recombines TRBV6-1 with TRBJ2-7, with D possibly being TRBD2 (7 bases). Germline-derived CDR1 and CDR2 are MNHNS and SASEGT. Trimming removed 6 bases from V and 3 bases from J, with 18 bases in between. The CDR3 spans 15 residues. CDR3: CASSQGRGLGYEQYF. The CDR3 bases are TGTGCCAGCAGCCAGGGGCGGGGGCTGGGCTACGAGCAGTACTTC.

The rearrangement joins TRBV30 to TRBJ1-4; TRBD1 aligns across 8 bases. With 7 bases clipped from V and 8 bases from J, the junction kept 15 bases outside the gene matches. Germline lookup yields CDR1 GTSNPN and CDR2 SVGIG (reference sequence). The CDR3 consists of 15 residues. The CDR3 DNA reads TGTGCCTCGACCCCCCCGACAGGGGTGAAAGAAAAACTGTTTTTT. Its protein product is CASTPPTGVKEKLFF. Using reference TRBV30 and TRBJ1-4 for the parts outside the CDR3, the full variable domain is SQTIHQWPATLVQPVGSPLSLECTVEGTSNPNLYWYRQAAGRGLQLLFYSVGIGQISSEVPQNLSASRPQDRQFILSSKKLLLSDSGFYLCASTPPTGVKEKLFFGSGTQLSVL.

This clonotype was observed at least ten times. This chain links TRBV5-1 with TRBJ2-7, with TRBD2 identical over 10 bases. The CDR3 is made up of 17 amino acids. Trimming cost V 4 bases and J 3 bases; bases outside gene matches: 13. The germline V gene has CDR1 SGHRS and CDR2 YFSETQ. For the CDR3, the DNA is TGCGCCAGCAGCCCCTCCCTACTAGCGGGGCTTAACTACGAGCAGTACTTC. This translates into CASSPSLLAGLNYEQYF.

This clonotype was seen a few times. The chain links TRBV6-5 to TRBJ2-7, with 7 bases matching TRBD1. V lost 2 bases and J lost 3; bases outside the gene matches: 7. CDR1 and CDR2 from the germline V gene are MNHEY and SVGAGI. CDR3 size: 15 residues. DNA for the CDR3: TGTGCCAGCAGTTACGCCCCAGGGGGTAACTACGAGCAGTACTTC. It is translated as CASSYAPGGNYEQYF.

This clonotype was observed a single time. The chain employs TRBV27 and TRBJ1-2, with no clear D. CDR3 length: 13 residues. Trimming cost V 5 bases and J 6 bases, with 13 bases left between them. CDR1 is MNHEY, CDR2 SMNVEV, per germline (reference sequence). CDR3 bases: TGTGCCAGCAGTCCGGACGCCTTCCATGGCTACACCTTC. It codes for CASSPDAFHGYTF.

This clonotype appeared a few times. The chain joins TRBV20-1 to TRBJ1-1; 10 nucleotides align to TRBD1. Germline V gives CDR1 DFQATT, CDR2 SNEGSKA (reference sequence). V was pared by 6 bases and J by 1 base, with 5 bases of the junction left unmatched. The CDR3 is made up of 14 amino acids. CDR3 region: CSARTGGSNTEAFF. The DNA of the CDR3 is TGCAGTGCCCGGACAGGGGGGTCGAACACTGAAGCTTTCTTT.

There are many counts of this clonotype. The J gene is TRBJ1-3, the V gene TRBV11-2; D is unclear. Germline CDR1 reads SGHAT; CDR2 reads FQNNGV. CDR3 length: 19 residues. Trimming pared 2 bases from V and 0 bases from J, leaving 20 bases between. The CDR3 DNA is TGTGCCAGCAGCTTACAAGTTACAGCCCGTTTGTTCTCTGGAAACACCATATATTTT. Its protein product is CASSLQVTARLFSGNTIYF.

The chain recombines TRBV5-1 with TRBJ2-5, with D perhaps matching TRBD2 (5 bases). The CDR3 loop spans 15 amino acids. V lost 0 bases and J 1 base, leaving 10 bases between the germline ends. From germline, CDR1 is SGHRS and CDR2 YFSETQ. CDR3 in amino acids: CASSLGQRLQETQYF. In nucleotides, the CDR3 is TGCGCCAGCAGCTTGGGGCAGCGGCTCCAAGAGACCCAGTACTTC. Based on the CDR3 plus reference TRBV5-1 and TRBJ2-5, the full variable domain is KAGVTQTPRYLIKTRGQQVTLSCSPISGHRSVSWYQQTPGQGLQFLFEYFSETQRNKGNFPGRFSGRQFSNSRSEMNVSTLELGDSALYLCASSLGQRLQETQYFGPGTRLLVL.

This clonotype has at least ten counts. The chain has TRBV20-1 and TRBJ1-3, with unresolved D. V gave up 3 bases and J gave up 2 bases, with 8 bases separating them. This CDR3 has 13 amino acids. From germline, CDR1 is DFQATT and CDR2 SNEGSKA (reference sequence). CDR3 region: CSASPATGNTIYF. CDR3 bases: TGCAGTGCTAGCCCTGCAACTGGAAACACCATATATTTT.

This clonotype showed up many times. The chain is built from TRBV11-2 and TRBJ2-5; D assignment may be TRBD1 or TRBD2 (5 bases each). Germline V gene data show CDR1 as SGHAT and CDR2 as FQNNGV. V was shortened by 3 bases and J by 5 bases, with 16 bases between the two germline ends. The CDR3 is 15 residues long. DNA for the CDR3: TGTGCCAGCAGCTTCGCGCCAGACAGAGGGGAGACCCAGTACTTC. It encodes CASSFAPDRGETQYF.

This clonotype was seen a few times. The V call is TRBV10-3, the J call TRBJ1-1, with unresolved D. This CDR3 has 17 amino acids. CDR1 and CDR2 (germline): ENHRY, SYGVKD. Trimming took off 5 bases at V and 1 base at J, with 20 bases between the two ends. For the CDR3, the DNA is TGTGCCATCAGTCCAGTCCCCGGGGAAGGGAGGAACACTGAAGCTTTCTTT. It codes for CAISPVPGEGRNTEAFF.

This clonotype was counted a few times. An end of the junction differs from the germline gene, which may be a read error. The chain joins TRBV5-1 to TRBJ2-1; 12 bases fit TRBD2. Germline CDR1 is SGHRS and CDR2 is YFSETQ. This CDR3 region has 15 residues. The CDR3 sequence is CANSLGLAGGNEQFF. The CDR3 DNA is TGCGCCAACAGCTTGGGTCTAGCGGGAGGGAATGAGCAGTTCTTC.

The sample holds many counts of this clonotype. Here the CDR3 reads CASRYPGQTNTEAFF. CDR3 nucleotides: TGTGCCAGCAGGTACCCGGGACAGACGAACACTGAAGCTTTCTTT. J is TRBJ1-1 and V is TRBV12-3 or TRBV12-4; 7 bases match TRBD1. Unmatched junction bases numbered 8, after V lost 6 bases and J lost 1 base. The CDR3 has 15 amino acids.

This clonotype was recorded many times. The chain carries TRBV7-2 and TRBJ2-7; 9 bases are shared with TRBD2. Germline V gene lookup returns CDR1 SGHTA and CDR2 FQGNSA. The CDR3 runs 14 residues. Trimming cost V 5 bases and J 7 bases; bases outside gene matches: 9. CDR3 bases: TGTGCCAGCAGCGCCAGCGGGGGGACTTGGGAGCAGTACTTC. Translating it yields CASSASGGTWEQYF.

This chain joins TRBV3-1 and TRBJ2-1, with 11 bases aligning to TRBD1. The CDR3 totals 17 residues. The germline V gene encodes CDR1 LGHDT and CDR2 YNNKEL (reference sequence). After removal of 4 bases from V and 8 bases from J, the junction contained 13 bases not matched to a gene. The CDR3 sequence is CASSRLGGGQGAYEQFF. The CDR3 DNA reads TGTGCCAGCAGCCGACTGGGTGGAGGACAGGGGGCATATGAGCAGTTCTTC.

Many counts were recorded for this clonotype. The gene calls are TRBV3-1 and TRBJ2-3; D is perhaps TRBD1 or TRBD2 (5 bases each). The CDR3 covers 14 residues. Trimming removed 3 bases at V and 1 base at J, with 8 bases between. Germline-derived CDR1 and CDR2 are LGHDT and YNNKEL (reference sequence). CDR3 in amino acids: CASSHGDGTDTQYF. CDR3 DNA: TGTGCCAGCAGCCACGGGGACGGCACAGATACGCAGTATTTT.

This clonotype appeared many times. This sequence joins TRBV28 and TRBJ2-3, with a possible D match to TRBD1 (6 bases). The germline CDR1 and CDR2 sequences are MDHEN and SYDVKM. This CDR3 spans 16 amino acids. Trimming took off 3 bases at V and 5 bases at J, with 18 bases between the two ends. The CDR3 bases are TGTGCCAGCAGTTTCATCCGGACAGCTTCCGGAGATACGCAGTATTTT. Its protein is CASSFIRTASGDTQYF.

The CDR3 sequence: CASSLRQGAEKETQYF. For the CDR3, the DNA is TGTGCCAGCAGTTTAAGGCAGGGGGCGGAGAAAGAGACCCAGTACTTC. The J gene is TRBJ2-5, the V gene TRBV28; TRBD1 agrees at 8 bases. This CDR3 region has 16 residues. V was pared by 2 bases and J by 3 bases, with 8 bases of the junction left unmatched. From germline, CDR1 is MDHEN and CDR2 SYDVKM.

This clonotype was observed a handful of times. The chain carries TRBV28 and TRBJ2-7; D remains unclear. The germline V gene encodes CDR1 MDHEN and CDR2 SYDVKM. This CDR3 comprises 15 residues. Between the trimmed V and J ends, which lost 7 bases and 0 bases, there was a span of 16 bases. The CDR3, as DNA: TGTGCCAGCAAGCCCCCCGGACCCCCCTCCTACGAGCAGTACTTC. This encodes CASKPPGPPSYEQYF.